Following are 7 T cell receptor beta chains from one sample sequenced in a study of shared clonotypes between healthy human individuals. CD8 cells regarded as naive lacked CD45RO, were positively chosen for CCR7, and omitted terminally differentiated effector memory CD45RA+ cells. The assay was immunoSEQ multiplex PCR, and TCRdb's table has in-frame clones only and misses some. There are more than 2 million clones in the sample; around 96% occur only once, and roughly 1% lies in the top ten. Source material: naive CD8+ T cells sorted from blood. The receptors were gathered from a man aged 18 to 29 in good health.

The chain combines TRBV4-1 with TRBJ2-7; D ambiguous. The CDR3 length is 15 residues. V was trimmed by 1 base and J by 3 bases, leaving 13 bases between them. Germline assignment: CDR1 MGHRA and CDR2 YSYEKL. The DNA of the CDR3 is TGCGCCAGCAGCCAAGTGGTGATGAGCAGCTACGAGCAGTACTTC. This sequence encodes CASSQVVMSSYEQYF.

The J gene is TRBJ2-3, the V gene TRBV27; D is unclear. The CDR3 length is 12 residues. Trimming took 5 bases from V and 5 from J, leaving 8 bases between them. CDR1 and CDR2 (germline): MNHEY, SMNVEV (reference sequence). CDR3: CASSGTRDTQYF. Here the CDR3 DNA reads TGTGCCAGCAGTGGAACCCGAGATACGCAGTATTTT.

J is TRBJ1-4 and V is TRBV2; D is unresolved. V shed 7 bases and J shed 5 bases, with 14 bases lying between them. CDR1 SNHLY and CDR2 FYNNEI come from the germline V gene. The CDR3 has 14 amino acids. The CDR3, as DNA: TGTGCCAGCACCGGGCGTTTGGGGAATGAAAAACTGTTTTTT. This encodes CASTGRLGNEKLFF.

V is TRBV4-3 and J is TRBJ1-2, with a tentative D call TRBD1 (6 bases). The CDR3 is 15 amino acids. The V gene lost 0 bases and the J gene lost 4 bases, with 12 bases spanning the gap. Germline-derived CDR1 and CDR2 are LGHNA and YSLEER. CDR3 protein: CASSQDLGQIYGYTF. In DNA form, the CDR3 reads TGCGCCAGCAGCCAAGATCTTGGACAGATCTATGGCTACACCTTC.

This chain links TRBV4-1 with TRBJ1-4; 10 nucleotides agree with TRBD1. CDR3 size: 16 residues. Germline lookup yields CDR1 MGHRA and CDR2 YSYEKL. V was pared by 1 base and J by 7 bases, with 6 bases of the junction left unmatched. CDR3 nucleotide sequence: TGCGCCAGCAGCCAAGGCCCGACAGGGGGCTTTGAAAAACTGTTTTTT. The encoded protein is CASSQGPTGGFEKLFF.

This clone appeared a single time. V and J are TRBV6-1 and TRBJ2-1, with D perhaps TRBD1 (6 bases). The germline gives CDR1 MNHNS, CDR2 SASEGT. The CDR3 is 14 residues long. V was pared by 4 bases and J by 7 bases, with 14 bases between. The CDR3 reads CASSGRDQGNEQFF. CDR3 DNA: TGTGCCAGCAGTGGCAGGGACCAGGGGAATGAGCAGTTCTTC.

The DNA for the CDR3 is TGCGCCAGCAGCCAAGACAGGGGCTGGTCACCCCTCCACTTT. Translating it yields CASSQDRGWSPLHF. The chain joins TRBV4-3 to TRBJ1-6, with D maybe TRBD1 (6 bases). The CDR3 covers 14 residues. The V end lost 0 bases, the J end lost 10 bases, and 10 bases lay between the germline ends. CDR1 and CDR2 (germline): LGHNA, YSLEER.